This entry describes one T cell receptor beta chain. This record comes from a study of T cell changes during pregnancy in multiple sclerosis. Trimming left V 0 bases short and J 3 bases short, with 10 bases between. This CDR3 region has 14 residues. Germline V CDR1 and CDR2: SQVTM, ANQGSEA. Using immunoSEQ multiplex PCR, the repertoire was profiled, and TCRdb retains in-frame clones only, with some absent. Among about 28,000 clones, 75% to 90% were seen once, and the ten largest hold more than 3%. The receptor's source is a female donor in good health, enrolled as a control in a pregnancy study. The specimen comprised CD4+ T cells from peripheral blood mononuclear cells, sampled in the first trimester of pregnancy. The rearrangement links TRBV29-1 to TRBJ2-3, with a possible D match to TRBD2 (6 bases). CDR3 in amino acids: CSVEETGTTDTQYF. The CDR3 region has the DNA TGCAGCGTTGAAGAAACGGGGACTACAGATACGCAGTATTTT.